This T cell receptor beta chain comes out of a study of control samples from healthy donors and cancer patients. V shed 7 bases, J shed 2 bases, and the junction held 5 bases outside the gene matches. The CDR3 totals 13 residues. Germline V gene sequence: CDR1 MDHEN, CDR2 SYDVKM. Generated by immunoSEQ multiplex PCR, the TCRdb table keeps only in-frame clones and is missing some. This sample has more than 85,000 clones, with around nine tenths found just once. The sequence came from a human donor in good health. The donor label of this sample is uncertain. This chain uses TRBV28 with TRBJ2-7, with 7 nucleotides matching TRBD1. The sample consisted of blood. Here the CDR3 reads CASTHRGPYEQYF. The CDR3 DNA reads TGTGCCAGCACCCACAGGGGACCCTACGAGCAGTACTTC.